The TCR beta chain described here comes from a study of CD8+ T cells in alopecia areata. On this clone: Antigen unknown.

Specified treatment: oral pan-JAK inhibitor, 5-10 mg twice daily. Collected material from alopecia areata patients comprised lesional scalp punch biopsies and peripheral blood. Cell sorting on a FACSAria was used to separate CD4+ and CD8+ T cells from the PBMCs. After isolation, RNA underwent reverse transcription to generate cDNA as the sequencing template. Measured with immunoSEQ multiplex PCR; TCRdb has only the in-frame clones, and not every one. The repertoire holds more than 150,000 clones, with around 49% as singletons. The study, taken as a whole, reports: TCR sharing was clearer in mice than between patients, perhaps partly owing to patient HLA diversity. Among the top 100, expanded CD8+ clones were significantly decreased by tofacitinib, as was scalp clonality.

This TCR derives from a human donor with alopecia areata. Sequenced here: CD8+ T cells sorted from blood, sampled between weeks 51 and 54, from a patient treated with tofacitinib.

The CDR3 DNA is TGCAGCGTTGAAAGCCCAGCGGGGGACTACAATGAGCAGTTCTTC. Amino acids: CSVESPAGDYNEQFF. This chain joins TRBV29-1 and TRBJ2-1; 8 bases agree with TRBD2. The CDR3 sequence is 15 residues long. Germline CDR1 is SQVTM and CDR2 is ANQGSEA. Germline trimming cut 2 bases from V and 3 bases from J; bases unmatched to any gene: 6.